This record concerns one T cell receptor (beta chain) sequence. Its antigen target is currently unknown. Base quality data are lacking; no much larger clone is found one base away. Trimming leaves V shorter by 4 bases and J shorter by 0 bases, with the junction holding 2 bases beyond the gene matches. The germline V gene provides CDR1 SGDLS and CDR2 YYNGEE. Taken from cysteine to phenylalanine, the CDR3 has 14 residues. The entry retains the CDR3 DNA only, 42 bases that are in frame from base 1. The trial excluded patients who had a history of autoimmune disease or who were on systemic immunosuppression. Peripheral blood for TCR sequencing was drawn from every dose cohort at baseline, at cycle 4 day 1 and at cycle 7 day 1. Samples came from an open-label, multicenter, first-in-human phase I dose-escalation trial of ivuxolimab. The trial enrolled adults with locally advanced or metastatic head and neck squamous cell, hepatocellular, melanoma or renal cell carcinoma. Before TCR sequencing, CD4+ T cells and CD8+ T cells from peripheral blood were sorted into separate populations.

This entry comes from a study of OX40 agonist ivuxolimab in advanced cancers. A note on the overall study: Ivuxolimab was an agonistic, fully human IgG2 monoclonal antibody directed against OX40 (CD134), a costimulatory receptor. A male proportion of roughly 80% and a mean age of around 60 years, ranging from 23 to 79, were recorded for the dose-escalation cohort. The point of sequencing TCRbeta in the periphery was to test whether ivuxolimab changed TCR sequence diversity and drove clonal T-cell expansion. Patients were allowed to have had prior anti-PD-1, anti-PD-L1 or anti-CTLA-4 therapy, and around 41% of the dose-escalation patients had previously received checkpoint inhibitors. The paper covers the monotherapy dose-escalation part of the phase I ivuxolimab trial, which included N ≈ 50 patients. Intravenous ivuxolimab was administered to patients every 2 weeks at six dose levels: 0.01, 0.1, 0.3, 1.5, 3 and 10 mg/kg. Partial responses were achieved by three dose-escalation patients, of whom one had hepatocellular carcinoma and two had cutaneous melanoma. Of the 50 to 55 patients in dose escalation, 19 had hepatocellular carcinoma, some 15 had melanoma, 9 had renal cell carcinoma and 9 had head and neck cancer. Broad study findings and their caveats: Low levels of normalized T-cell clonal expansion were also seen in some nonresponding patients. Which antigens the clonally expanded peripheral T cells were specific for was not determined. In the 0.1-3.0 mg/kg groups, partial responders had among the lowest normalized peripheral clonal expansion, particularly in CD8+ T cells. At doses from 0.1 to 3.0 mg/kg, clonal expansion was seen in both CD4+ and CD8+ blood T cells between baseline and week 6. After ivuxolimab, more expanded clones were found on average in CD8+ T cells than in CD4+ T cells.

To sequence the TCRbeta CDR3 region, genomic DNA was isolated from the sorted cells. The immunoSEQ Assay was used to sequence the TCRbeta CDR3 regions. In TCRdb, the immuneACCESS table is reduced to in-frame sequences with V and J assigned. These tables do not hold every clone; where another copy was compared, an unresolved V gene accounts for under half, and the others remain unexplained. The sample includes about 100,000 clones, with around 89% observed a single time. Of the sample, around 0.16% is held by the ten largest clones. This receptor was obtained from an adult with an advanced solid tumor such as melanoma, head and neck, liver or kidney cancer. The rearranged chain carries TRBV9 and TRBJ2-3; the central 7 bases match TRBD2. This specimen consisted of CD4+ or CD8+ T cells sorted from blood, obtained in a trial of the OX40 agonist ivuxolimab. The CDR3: CASSKGLSTDTQYF. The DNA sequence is TGTGCCAGCAGCAAGGGACTAAGCACAGATACGCAGTATTTT.